This T cell receptor beta chain comes out of a study of regulatory T cells in long-lasting Graves disease. Arm-PCR of CDR3 regions and iRepertoire HTBI primers were the basis on which TCR beta libraries were built. Via MiXCR, TCRdb re-called the multiplex PCR reads, giving one row per CDR3 protein. This table has hundreds of thousands of distinct CDR3 sequences, approximately 16% appearing once. The CDR3 sequence is 15 residues long. Deletions cut 5 bases from V and 1 base from J, with 16 bases between. Germline V CDR1 and CDR2: DFQATT, SNEGSKA (reference sequence). Time point of the sample: newly diagnosed GD, antithyroid drugs for less than 3 months. After RNA was extracted from PBMCs, the TCR library was made from it. These same records also appear under a second study, on T cells in Graves' hyperthyroidism and ophthalmopathy. That study adds: Patients aged 18 to 65 had newly diagnosed hyperthyroidism of under 2 months' duration. TCR CDR3 underwent first-round RT-PCR with the HTBI primer set.

This specimen was peripheral blood mononuclear cells (PBMCs), taken at new diagnosis, from a patient treated with antithyroid drugs. This chain joins TRBV20-1 and TRBJ2-3, with a tentative D call TRBD2 (6 bases). This receptor was obtained from a woman aged 35-65 years with Graves disease. CDR3 bases: TGCAGTGCTCTCTCCCTTGGAGGGGGCACAGATACGCAGTATTTT. This encodes CSALSLGGGTDTQYF.